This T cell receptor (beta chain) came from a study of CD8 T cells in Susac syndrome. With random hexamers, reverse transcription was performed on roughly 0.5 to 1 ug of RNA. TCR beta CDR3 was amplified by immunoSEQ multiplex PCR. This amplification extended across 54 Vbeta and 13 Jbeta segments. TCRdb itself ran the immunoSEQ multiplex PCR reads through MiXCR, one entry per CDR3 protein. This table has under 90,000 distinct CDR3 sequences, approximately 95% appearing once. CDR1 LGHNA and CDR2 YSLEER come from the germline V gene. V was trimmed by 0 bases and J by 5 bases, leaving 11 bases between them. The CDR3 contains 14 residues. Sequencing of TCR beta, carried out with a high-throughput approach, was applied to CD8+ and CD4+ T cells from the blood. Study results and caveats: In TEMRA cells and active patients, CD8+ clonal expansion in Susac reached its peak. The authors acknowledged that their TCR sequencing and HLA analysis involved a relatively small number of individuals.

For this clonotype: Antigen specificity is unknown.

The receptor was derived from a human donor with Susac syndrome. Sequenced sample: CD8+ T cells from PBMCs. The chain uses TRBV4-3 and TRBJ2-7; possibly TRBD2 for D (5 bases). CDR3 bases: TGCGCCAGCAGCCAAGATCTCGGGGTGCACGAGCAGTACTTC. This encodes CASSQDLGVHEQYF.